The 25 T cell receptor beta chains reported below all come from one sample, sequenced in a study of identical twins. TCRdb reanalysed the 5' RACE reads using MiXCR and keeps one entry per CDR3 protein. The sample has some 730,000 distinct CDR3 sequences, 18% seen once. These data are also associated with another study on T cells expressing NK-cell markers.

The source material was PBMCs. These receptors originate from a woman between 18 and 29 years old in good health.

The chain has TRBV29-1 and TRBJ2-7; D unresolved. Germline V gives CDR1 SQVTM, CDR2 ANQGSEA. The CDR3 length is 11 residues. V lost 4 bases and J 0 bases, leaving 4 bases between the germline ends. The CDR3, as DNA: TGCAGCGTTGGGCGCTCCTACGAGCAGTACTTC. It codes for CSVGRSYEQYF.

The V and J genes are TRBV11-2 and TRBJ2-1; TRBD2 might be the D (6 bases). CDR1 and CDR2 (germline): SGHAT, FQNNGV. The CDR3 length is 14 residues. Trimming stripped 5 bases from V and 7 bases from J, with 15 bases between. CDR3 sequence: CASSVVGGSNEQFF. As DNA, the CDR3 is TGTGCCAGCAGCGTTGTCGGAGGGTCGAATGAGCAGTTCTTC.

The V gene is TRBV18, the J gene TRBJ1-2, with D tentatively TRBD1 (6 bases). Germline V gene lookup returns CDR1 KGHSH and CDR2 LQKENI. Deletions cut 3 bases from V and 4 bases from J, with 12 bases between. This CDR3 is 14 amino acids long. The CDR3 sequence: CASSPTGDPYGYTF. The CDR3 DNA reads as TGTGCCAGCTCACCGACAGGCGACCCCTATGGCTACACCTTC. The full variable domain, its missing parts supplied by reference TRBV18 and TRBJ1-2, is NAGVMQNPRHLVRRRGQEARLRCSPMKGHSHVYWYRQLPEEGLKFMVYLQKENIIDESGMPKERFSAEFPKEGPSILRIQQVVRGDSAAYFCASSPTGDPYGYTFGSGTRLTVV.

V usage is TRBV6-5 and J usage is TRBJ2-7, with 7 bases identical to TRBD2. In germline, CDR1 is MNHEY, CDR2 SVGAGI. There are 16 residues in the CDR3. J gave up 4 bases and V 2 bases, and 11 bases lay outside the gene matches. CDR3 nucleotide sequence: TGTGCCAGCAGTTACAGCGGGCCCCGGGGGGAGTACGAGCAGTACTTC. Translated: CASSYSGPRGEYEQYF.

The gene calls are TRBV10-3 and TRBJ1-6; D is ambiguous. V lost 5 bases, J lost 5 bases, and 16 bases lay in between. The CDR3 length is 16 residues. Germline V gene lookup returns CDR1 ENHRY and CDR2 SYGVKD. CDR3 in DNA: TGTGCCATCAGTAGGTCTAGTTCTGGGGATAATTCACCCCTCCACTTT. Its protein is CAISRSSSGDNSPLHF.

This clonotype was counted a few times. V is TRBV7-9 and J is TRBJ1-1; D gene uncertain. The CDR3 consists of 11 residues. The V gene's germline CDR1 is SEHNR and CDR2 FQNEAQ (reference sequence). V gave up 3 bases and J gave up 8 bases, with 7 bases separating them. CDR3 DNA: TGTGCCAGCAGCTTTGGCAGGGAAGCTTTCTTT. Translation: CASSFGREAFF.

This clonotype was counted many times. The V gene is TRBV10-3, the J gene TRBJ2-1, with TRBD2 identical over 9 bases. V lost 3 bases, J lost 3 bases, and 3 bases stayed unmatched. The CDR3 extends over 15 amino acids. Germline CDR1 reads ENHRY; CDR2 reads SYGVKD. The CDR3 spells CAISDSAGGYNEQFF. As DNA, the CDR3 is TGTGCCATCAGTGATTCAGCGGGGGGCTACAATGAGCAGTTCTTC.

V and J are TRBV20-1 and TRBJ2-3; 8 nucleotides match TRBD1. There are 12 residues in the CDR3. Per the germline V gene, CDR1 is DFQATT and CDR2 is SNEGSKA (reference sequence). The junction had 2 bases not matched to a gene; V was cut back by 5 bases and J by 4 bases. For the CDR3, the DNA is TGCAGTGCTCGACAGGGGTCAGATACGCAGTATTTT. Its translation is CSARQGSDTQYF.

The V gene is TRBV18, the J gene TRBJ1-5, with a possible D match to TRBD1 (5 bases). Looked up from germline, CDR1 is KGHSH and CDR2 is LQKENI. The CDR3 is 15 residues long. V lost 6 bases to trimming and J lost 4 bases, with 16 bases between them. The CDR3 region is CASSRTAGGNQPQHF. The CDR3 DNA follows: TGTGCCAGCTCCCGTACCGCGGGGGGAAATCAGCCCCAGCATTTT.

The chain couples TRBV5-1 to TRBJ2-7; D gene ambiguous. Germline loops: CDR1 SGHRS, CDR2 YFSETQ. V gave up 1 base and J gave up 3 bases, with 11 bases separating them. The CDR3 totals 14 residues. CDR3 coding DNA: TGCGCCAGCAGCTTGTCAGCCACTATCTACGAGCAGTACTTC. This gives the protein CASSLSATIYEQYF.

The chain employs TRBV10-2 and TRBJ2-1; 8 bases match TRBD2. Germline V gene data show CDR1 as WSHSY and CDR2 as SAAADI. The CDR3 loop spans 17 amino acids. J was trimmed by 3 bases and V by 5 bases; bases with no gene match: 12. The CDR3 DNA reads TGCGCCAGCAGTCCTAATGGAGCGGGAGATTACTACAATGAGCAGTTCTTC. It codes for CASSPNGAGDYYNEQFF.

The CDR3 here is CSARDPTGASWDEQFF. In DNA form, the CDR3 reads TGCAGTGCTAGAGATCCTACCGGGGCCTCCTGGGATGAGCAGTTCTTC. V and J are TRBV20-1 and TRBJ2-1, with D possibly called TRBD1 or TRBD2 (5 bases each). The CDR3 has 16 residues. The germline V and J ends were trimmed by 0 bases and 8 bases, with 20 bases remaining between them. Germline V lookup: CDR1 DFQATT, CDR2 SNEGSKA (reference sequence).

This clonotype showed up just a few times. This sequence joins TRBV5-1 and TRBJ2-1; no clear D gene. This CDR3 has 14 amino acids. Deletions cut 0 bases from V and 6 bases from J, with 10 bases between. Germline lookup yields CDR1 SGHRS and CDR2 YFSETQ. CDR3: CASSLGSMGNEQFF. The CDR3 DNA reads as TGCGCCAGCAGCTTGGGCTCGATGGGCAATGAGCAGTTCTTC. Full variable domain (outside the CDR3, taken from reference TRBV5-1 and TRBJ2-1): KAGVTQTPRYLIKTRGQQVTLSCSPISGHRSVSWYQQTPGQGLQFLFEYFSETQRNKGNFPGRFSGRQFSNSRSEMNVSTLELGDSALYLCASSLGSMGNEQFFGPGTRLTVL.

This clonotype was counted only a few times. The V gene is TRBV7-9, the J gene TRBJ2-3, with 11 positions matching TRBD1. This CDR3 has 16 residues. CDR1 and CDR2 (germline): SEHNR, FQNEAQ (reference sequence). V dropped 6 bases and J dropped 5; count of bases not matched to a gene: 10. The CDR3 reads CASRSDRGRWGDTQYF. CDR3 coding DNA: TGTGCCAGCAGATCGGACAGGGGGCGGTGGGGAGATACGCAGTATTTT.

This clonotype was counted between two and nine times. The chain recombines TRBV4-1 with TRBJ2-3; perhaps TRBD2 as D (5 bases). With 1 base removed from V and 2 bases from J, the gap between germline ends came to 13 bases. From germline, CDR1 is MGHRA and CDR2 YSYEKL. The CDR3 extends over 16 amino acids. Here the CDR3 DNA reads TGCGCCAGCAGCCAAGCAGCAGCGGCCCCCACAGATACGCAGTATTTT. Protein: CASSQAAAAPTDTQYF.

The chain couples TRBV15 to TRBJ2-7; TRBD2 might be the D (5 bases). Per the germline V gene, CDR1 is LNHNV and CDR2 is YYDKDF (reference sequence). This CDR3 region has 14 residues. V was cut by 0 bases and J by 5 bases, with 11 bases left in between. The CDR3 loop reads CATSRERGGNEQYF. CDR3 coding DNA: TGTGCCACCAGCAGAGAGCGCGGAGGTAACGAGCAGTACTTC.

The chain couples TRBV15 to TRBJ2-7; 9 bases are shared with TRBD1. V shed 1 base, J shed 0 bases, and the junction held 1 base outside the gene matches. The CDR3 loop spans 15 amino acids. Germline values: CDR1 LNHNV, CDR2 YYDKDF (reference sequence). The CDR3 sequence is CATSRVGQGSYEQYF. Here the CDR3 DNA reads TGTGCCACCAGCAGAGTGGGACAGGGCTCCTACGAGCAGTACTTC.

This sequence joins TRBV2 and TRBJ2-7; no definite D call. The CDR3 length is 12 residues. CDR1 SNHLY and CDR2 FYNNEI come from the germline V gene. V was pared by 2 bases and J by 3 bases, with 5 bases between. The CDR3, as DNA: TGTGCCAGCAGTGAACGGAACTACGAGCAGTACTTC. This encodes CASSERNYEQYF. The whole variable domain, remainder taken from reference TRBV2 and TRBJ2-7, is EPEVTQTPSHQVTQMGQEVILRCVPISNHLYFYWYRQILGQKVEFLVSFYNNEISEKSEIFDDQFSVERPDGSNFTLKIRSTKLEDSAMYFCASSERNYEQYFGPGTRLTVT.

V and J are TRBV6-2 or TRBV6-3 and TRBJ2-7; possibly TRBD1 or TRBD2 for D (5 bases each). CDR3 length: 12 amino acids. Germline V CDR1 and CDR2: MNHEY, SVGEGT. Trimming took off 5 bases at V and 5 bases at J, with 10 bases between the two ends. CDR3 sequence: CASSPRDDEQYF. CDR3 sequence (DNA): TGTGCCAGCAGTCCCCGGGACGACGAGCAGTACTTC.

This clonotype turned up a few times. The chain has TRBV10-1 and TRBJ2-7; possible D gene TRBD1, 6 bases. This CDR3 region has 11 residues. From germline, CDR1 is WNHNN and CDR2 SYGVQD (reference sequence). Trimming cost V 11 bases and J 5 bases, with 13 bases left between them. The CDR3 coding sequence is TGCGCCGACAGGCGCCCCCACGAGCAGTACTTC. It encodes CADRRPHEQYF.

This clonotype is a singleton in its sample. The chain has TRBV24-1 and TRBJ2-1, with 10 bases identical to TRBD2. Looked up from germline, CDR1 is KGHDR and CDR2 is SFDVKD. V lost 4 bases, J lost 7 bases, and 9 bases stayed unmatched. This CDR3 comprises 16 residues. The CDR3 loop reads CATSEGGLAGVNEQFF. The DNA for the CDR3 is TGTGCCACCAGTGAGGGGGGGCTAGCGGGAGTAAATGAGCAGTTCTTC.

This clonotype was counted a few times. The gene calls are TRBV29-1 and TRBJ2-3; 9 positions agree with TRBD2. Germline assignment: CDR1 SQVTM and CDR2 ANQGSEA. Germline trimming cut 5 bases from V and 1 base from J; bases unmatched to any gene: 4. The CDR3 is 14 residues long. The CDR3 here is CSVSRTSGTDTQYF. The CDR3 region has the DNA TGCAGCGTTTCTAGGACTAGCGGCACAGATACGCAGTATTTT.

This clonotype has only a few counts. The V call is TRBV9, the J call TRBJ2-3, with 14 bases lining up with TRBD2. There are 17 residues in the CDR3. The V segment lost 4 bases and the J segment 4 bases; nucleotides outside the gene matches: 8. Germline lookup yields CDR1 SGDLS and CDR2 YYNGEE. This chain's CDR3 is CASSLLGTSGGSDTQYF. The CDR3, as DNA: TGTGCCAGCAGCCTCCTGGGGACTAGCGGGGGTTCAGATACGCAGTATTTT.

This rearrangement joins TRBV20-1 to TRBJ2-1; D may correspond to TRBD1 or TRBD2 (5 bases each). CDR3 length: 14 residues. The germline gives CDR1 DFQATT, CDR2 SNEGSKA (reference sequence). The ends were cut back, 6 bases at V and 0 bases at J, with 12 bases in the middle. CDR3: CSAFSGTSYNEQFF. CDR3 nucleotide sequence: TGCAGTGCCTTTTCAGGGACCTCCTACAATGAGCAGTTCTTC.

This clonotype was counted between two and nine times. CDR3 in DNA: TGTGCCAGCAGCTTGATCGATGTACTAGATACGCAGTATTTT. It encodes CASSLIDVLDTQYF. The V and J genes are TRBV5-6 and TRBJ2-3; D unresolved. This CDR3 is 14 amino acids long. V shed 1 base and J shed 5 bases, with 11 bases lying between them. Germline V gene sequence: CDR1 SGHDT, CDR2 YYEEEE.